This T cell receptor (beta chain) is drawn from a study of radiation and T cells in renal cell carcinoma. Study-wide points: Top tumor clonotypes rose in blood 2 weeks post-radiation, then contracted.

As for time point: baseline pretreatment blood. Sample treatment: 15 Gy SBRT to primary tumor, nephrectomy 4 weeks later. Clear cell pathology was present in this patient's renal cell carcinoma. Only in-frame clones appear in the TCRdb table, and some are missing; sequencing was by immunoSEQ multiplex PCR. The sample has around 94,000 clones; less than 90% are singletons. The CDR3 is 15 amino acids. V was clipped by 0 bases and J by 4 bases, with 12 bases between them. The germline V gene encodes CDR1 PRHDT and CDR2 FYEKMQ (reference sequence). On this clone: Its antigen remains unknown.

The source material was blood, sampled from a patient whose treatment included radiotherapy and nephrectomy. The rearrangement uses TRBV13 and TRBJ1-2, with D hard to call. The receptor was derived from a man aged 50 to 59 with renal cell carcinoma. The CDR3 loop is CASSLGGGETYGYTF. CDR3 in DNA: TGTGCCAGCAGCTTAGGAGGTGGGGAAACCTATGGCTACACCTTC.